Sequencing of this T cell receptor (beta chain) was carried out in a study of metastatic and nonmetastatic thyroid tumors. Study context: Thyroid patients, malignant and benign, had repertoires compared across blood and tumor or nodule tissue. Study findings and constraints: When malignant thyroid tumors were compared with benign nodules, TCR beta diversity was reportedly significantly higher in the malignant tumors. This held in both blood and tumor samples.

This clone was counted at least ten times. Its antigen is unknown. The V gene end was trimmed by 3 bases and the J gene end by 5 bases; junction bases not matched to a gene: 5. The CDR3 runs to 15 residues. From germline, CDR1 is KGHSH and CDR2 LQKENI. In the original analysis: It was from CDR3 differences across clinicopathological groups that a distant-metastasis classifier for papillary thyroid cancer was built. TCRdb re-processed the PCR reads through MiXCR. The V and J calls shown here were made by TCRdb, not taken from the authors' results. The sample holds about 33,000 clones, over 15% seen once. Patients were all untreated before their thyroid surgery.

Source material: blood. The rearrangement uses TRBV18 and TRBJ2-7, with 12 bases that match TRBD2. The receptor comes from a female donor with papillary thyroid cancer or a benign thyroid nodule (not recorded which). Some clones in this sample may be carry-over from other donors' samples. The CDR3 nucleotides read TGTGCCAGCTCACCCCGGACTAGCGGGGCCCACGAGCAGTACTTC. This encodes CASSPRTSGAHEQYF.